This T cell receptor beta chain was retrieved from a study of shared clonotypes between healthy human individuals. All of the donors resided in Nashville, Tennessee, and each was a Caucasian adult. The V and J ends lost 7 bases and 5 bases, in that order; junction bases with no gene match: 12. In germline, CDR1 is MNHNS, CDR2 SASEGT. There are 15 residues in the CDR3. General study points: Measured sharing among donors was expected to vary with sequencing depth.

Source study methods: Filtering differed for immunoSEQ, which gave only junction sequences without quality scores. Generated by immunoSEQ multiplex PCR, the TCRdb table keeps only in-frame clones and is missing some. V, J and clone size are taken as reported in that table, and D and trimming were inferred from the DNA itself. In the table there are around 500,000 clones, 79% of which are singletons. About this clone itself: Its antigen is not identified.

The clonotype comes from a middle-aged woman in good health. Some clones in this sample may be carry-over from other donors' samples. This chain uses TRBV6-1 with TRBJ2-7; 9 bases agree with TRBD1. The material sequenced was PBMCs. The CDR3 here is CASNPQGGQGHEQYF. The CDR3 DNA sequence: TGTGCCAGCAACCCCCAGGGGGGACAGGGCCACGAGCAGTACTTC.